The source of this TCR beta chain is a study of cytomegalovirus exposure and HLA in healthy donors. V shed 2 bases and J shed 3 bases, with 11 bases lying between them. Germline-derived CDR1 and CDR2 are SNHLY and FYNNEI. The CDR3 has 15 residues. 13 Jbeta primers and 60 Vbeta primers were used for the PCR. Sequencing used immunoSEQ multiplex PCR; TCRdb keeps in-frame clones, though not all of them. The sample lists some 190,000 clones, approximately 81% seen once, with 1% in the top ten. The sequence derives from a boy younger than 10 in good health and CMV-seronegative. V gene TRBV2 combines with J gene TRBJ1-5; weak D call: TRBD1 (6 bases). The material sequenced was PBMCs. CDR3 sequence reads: CASSERGGLNQPQHF. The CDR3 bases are TGTGCCAGCAGTGAACGAGGGGGTCTCAATCAGCCCCAGCATTTT.